This T cell receptor (beta chain) was identified in a study of metastatic and nonmetastatic thyroid tumors. Study overall: For malignant and benign thyroid patients, tumor or nodule tissue and blood were the sources whose repertoires were compared.

Every patient was untreated before thyroid surgery. TCRdb re-called the PCR reads through MiXCR. The table shows tens of thousands of clones, with 35% to 45% occurring only once. Germline V lookup: CDR1 DFQATT, CDR2 SNEGSKA (reference sequence). J gave up 1 base and V 4 bases, and 6 bases lay outside the gene matches. The CDR3 has 14 amino acids. The clonotype was recovered from a male donor with papillary thyroid cancer or a benign thyroid nodule (not recorded which). Some clones in this sample may be carry-over from other donors' samples. The material sequenced was blood. The V gene is TRBV20-1, the J gene TRBJ1-1, with TRBD1 matching over 7 bases. The DNA for the CDR3 is TGCAGTGCTACTGTGACAGGGCCGAACACTGAAGCTTTCTTT. Translated, it gives CSATVTGPNTEAFF.